The following is a T cell receptor beta chain sequence with its context. The data were obtained in a study of TIL therapy for anti-PD-1-resistant metastatic lung cancer. Looking at the study overall: Median tumor PD-L1 proportion score was roughly 5.9%. Tumors carried a median about 1.6 non-synonymous mutations per megabase.

Time point defined: pre-treatment sample, taken before nivolumab and TIL therapy. The CDR3 has 15 residues. Germline V gene lookup returns CDR1 SGHRS and CDR2 YFSETQ. The trim removed 1 base at V and 6 bases at J, leaving 7 bases unmatched. The libraries were made with immunoSEQ v3. Survey-level samples got roughly 1.9 million read pairs; deep-level samples got roughly 5-6 million. The protocol was immunoSEQ multiplex PCR, while the TCRdb copy is restricted to in-frame clones and leaves out a portion. The sample includes more than 45,000 clones, around 87% of them seen just once. The source of this sequence is a person aged 25 to 85 with non-small cell lung cancer. The rearrangement joins TRBV5-1 to TRBJ1-2, with 9 bases aligning to TRBD1. The sequences come from blood, collected at baseline. The CDR3: CASSLRIQGADGYTF. The CDR3 bases are TGCGCCAGCAGCTTGCGAATACAGGGGGCGGATGGCTACACCTTC.